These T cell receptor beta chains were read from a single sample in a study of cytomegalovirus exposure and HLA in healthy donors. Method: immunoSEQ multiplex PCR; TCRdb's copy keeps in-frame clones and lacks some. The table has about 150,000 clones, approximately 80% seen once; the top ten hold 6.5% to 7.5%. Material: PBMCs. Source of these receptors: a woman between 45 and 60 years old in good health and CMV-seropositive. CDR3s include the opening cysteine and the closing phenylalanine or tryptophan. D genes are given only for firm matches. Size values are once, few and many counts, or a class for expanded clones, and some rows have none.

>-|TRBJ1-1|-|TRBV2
TGTGCCAGCAGTGAAGGGGCCAGGCCTGAAGCTTTCTTT
CASSEGARPEAFF
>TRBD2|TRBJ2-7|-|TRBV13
TGTGCCAGCAGCCCCAGCGGGAACTCCTACGAGCAGTACTTC
CASSPSGNSYEQYF
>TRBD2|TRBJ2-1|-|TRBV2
TGTGCCAGCCGTTGGGTTGCCGGGGGGGACGAGCAGTTCTTC
CASRWVAGGDEQFF
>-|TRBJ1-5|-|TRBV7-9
TGTTCCAGCGCGTTAGGAGATAATAGCAATCAGCCCCAGCATTTT
CSSALGDNSNQPQHF
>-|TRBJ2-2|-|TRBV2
TGTGCCAGCAGCGCGGGACAGATAGCTCCCGGGGAGCTGTTTTTT
CASSAGQIAPGELFF
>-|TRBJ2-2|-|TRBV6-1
TGTGCCAGCAAGGAAGGGGCTGCCGGGGAGCTGTTTTTT
CASKEGAAGELFF
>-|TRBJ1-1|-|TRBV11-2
TGTGCCAGCAGCTTAGATCAAAGGACAGCATGGAACGGGAAAGCTTTCTTT
CASSLDQRTAWNGKAFF
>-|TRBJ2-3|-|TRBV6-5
TGTGCCAGCAGTTACCGCTCCGCGAGCACAGATACGCAGTATTTT
CASSYRSASTDTQYF
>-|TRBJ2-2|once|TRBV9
TGTGCCAGCAGCTCGGGACTTAACACCGGGGAGCTGTTTTTT
CASSSGLNTGELFF
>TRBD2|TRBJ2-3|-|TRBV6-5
TGTGCCAGCAGTTACAGCGGGGGGGGACCCACAGATACGCAGTATTTT
CASSYSGGGPTDTQYF
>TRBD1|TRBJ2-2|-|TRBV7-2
TGTGCCAGCAGCTCAGGGGGCCGGACCGGGGAGCTGTTTTTT
CASSSGGRTGELFF
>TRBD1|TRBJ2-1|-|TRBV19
TGTGCCAGTAGTATTTCAGGGGGTCAATTCTACAATGAGCAGTTCTTC
CASSISGGQFYNEQFF
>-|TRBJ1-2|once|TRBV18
TGTGCCAGCTCACCAGACAGAAACTATGGCTACACCTTC
CASSPDRNYGYTF
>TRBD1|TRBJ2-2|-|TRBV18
TGTGCCAGCTCATTGGACAGGGGGCCCCCGAGCGGATCGAACACCGGGGAGCTGTTTTTT
CASSLDRGPPSGSNTGELFF
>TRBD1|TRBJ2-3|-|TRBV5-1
TGCGCCAGCAAATTAGGGGACAGGGGCCCCCTGGGCACAGATACGCAGTATTTT
CASKLGDRGPLGTDTQYF
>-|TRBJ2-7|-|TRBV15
TGTGCCACCAGCAGGGCCCCGGGAACCTTGTCTGGCGAGCAGTACTTC
CATSRAPGTLSGEQYF
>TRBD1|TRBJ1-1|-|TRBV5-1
TGCGCCAGCGGAACAGGGGCGGACACTGAAGCTTTCTTT
CASGTGADTEAFF
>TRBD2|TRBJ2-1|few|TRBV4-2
TGTGCCAGCAGCTGGGGGGAGGGACGGCAGTTCTTC
CASSWGEGRQFF
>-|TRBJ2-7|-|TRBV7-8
TGTGCCAGCAGCTTAGCCCCAGGGGCGGTCTACGAGCAGTACTTC
CASSLAPGAVYEQYF
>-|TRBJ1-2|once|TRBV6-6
TGTGCCACACGTCAGAACTATGGCTACACCTTC
CATRQNYGYTF
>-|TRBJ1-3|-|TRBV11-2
TGTGCCAGCAGCTTAGATCGGGGGGCCGGAAACACCATATATTTT
CASSLDRGAGNTIYF
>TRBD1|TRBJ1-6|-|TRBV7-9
TGTGCCAGCAGGTCCACAGGGGGCTTTTCACCCCTCCACTTT
CASRSTGGFSPLHF
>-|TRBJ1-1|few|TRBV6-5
TGTGCCACCTCCCGGGACTACGAAAGTACTGAAGCTTTCTTT
CATSRDYESTEAFF
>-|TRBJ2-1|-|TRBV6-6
TGTGCCAGCAGTAACCTGATTGGCAGTTACAATGAGCAGTTCTTC
CASSNLIGSYNEQFF
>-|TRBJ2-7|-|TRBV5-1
TGCGCCAGCAGCGACTCTCACTACGAGCAGTACTTC
CASSDSHYEQYF
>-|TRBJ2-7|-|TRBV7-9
TGTGCCAGCAGCGCCCCGACCGGGGATGTGAACGAGCAGTACTTC
CASSAPTGDVNEQYF
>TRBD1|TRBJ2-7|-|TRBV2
TGTGCCAGCAGTGAAGCATTAGGGGGCTTCGAGCAGTACTTC
CASSEALGGFEQYF
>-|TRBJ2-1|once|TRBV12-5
TGTGCTAGTGGTCCCCTTAATGAGCAGTTCTTC
CASGPLNEQFF
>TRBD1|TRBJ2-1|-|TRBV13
TGTGCCAGCAGCTCAGGGACAGGGTCCTACAATGAGCAGTTCTTC
CASSSGTGSYNEQFF
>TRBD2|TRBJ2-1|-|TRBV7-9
TGTGCCAGCAGCTTAGCTAGCGGGGGGTTCGCGGGAAGGGATGAGCAGTTCTTC
CASSLASGGFAGRDEQFF
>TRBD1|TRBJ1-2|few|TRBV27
TGTGCCAGCGAAGACAGGGGGACTAACTATGGCTACACCTTC
CASEDRGTNYGYTF
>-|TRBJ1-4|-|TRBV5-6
TGTGCCAGCAGCCGAGGACAGATTCGTGAAAAACTGTTTTTT
CASSRGQIREKLFF
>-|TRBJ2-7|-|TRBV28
TGTGCCAGCAGTTTAAACGGGCAGGGTGGCTACGAGCAGTACTTC
CASSLNGQGGYEQYF
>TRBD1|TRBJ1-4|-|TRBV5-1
TGCGCCAGCAGCCCGGGACAGGGCGGGTTTGTTGAAAAACTGTTTTTT
CASSPGQGGFVEKLFF
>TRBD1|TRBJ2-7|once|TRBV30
TGTGCGTCGGGACAGTTTTACGAGCAGTACTTC
CASGQFYEQYF
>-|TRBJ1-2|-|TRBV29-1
TGCAGCGATAGAAGAGATCGGGGCTATGGCTACACCTTC
CSDRRDRGYGYTF
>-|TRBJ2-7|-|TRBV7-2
TGTGCCAGCAGCTTAACAGACACCTACGAGCAGTACTTC
CASSLTDTYEQYF
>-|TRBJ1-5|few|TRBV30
TGTGCCTGGAGCACGGGCGGGACCTCCAATCAGCCCCAGCATTTT
CAWSTGGTSNQPQHF
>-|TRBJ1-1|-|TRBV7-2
TGTGCCAGCAGCTTAGTTTACGGGGCTGAAGCTTTCTTT
CASSLVYGAEAFF
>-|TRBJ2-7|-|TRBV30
TGTGCCTGGAGCGCTCCGGGACTGGGTAACTACGAGCAGTACTTC
CAWSAPGLGNYEQYF